This TCR beta chain originates from a study of T cell repertoires in cytomegalovirus infection. Germline V lookup: CDR1 SGHNT, CDR2 YYREEE (reference sequence). CDR3 length equals 16 residues. V was pared by 4 bases and J by 5 bases, with 8 bases of the junction left unmatched. TCRdb re-analysed the reads in MiXCR, keeping a single row per CDR3 protein. There are about 320,000 distinct CDR3 sequences in the sample; around 9.5% occur only once, and 3.5% to 4.5% lies in the top ten. This clonotype was counted at least ten times. The chain recombines TRBV5-4 with TRBJ2-5; 13 positions agree with TRBD2. The TCR sequence derives from a human donor in good health (CMV status not recorded). Some clones in this sample may be carry-over from other donors' samples. The sequencing sample was made of PBMCs. The CDR3 loop reads CASSGPGLAGDETQYF. The CDR3 nucleotides are TGTGCCAGCAGCGGACCCGGACTAGCGGGGGATGAGACCCAGTACTTC.